The following is a TCR beta chain sequence with its context. Libraries were prepared by immunoSEQ multiplex PCR; TCRdb keeps only in-frame clonotypes and omits some of them. The sample has about 6,200 clones; 70% to 90% are singletons. There are 14 residues in the CDR3. Germline assignment: CDR1 GTSNPN and CDR2 SVGIG (reference sequence). With 0 bases removed from V and 7 bases from J, the gap between germline ends came to 12 bases. This sample was included in a study of T cells in lung cancer brain metastases. This rearrangement joins TRBV30 to TRBJ1-4; D is possibly TRBD1 (5 bases). Sequencing used tumor tissue from the primary lung tumor. This sequence was found in a man in his fifties or sixties with non-small cell lung cancer. CDR3 sequence reads: CAWSVVGGGEKLFF. The CDR3 DNA sequence: TGTGCCTGGAGTGTTGTCGGGGGTGGTGAAAAACTGTTTTTT.